These 23 T cell receptor beta chains originate from one sample sequenced in a study of early T cells in non-severe SARS-CoV-2 infection (dated by TCRdb to the early 2020s). Receptor libraries were prepared by 5' RACE. Instrument on record: NextSeq 500. TCRdb ran its own pipeline on the public reads, namely fastp trimming at Q25 and MiXCR clone calling, and kept in-frame beta chains. Rows with one shared CDR3 protein collapse into an entry with the most common genes and DNA. The sample includes about 27,000 distinct CDR3 sequences, with about 2.9% observed a single time. The top ten hold 0.6% to 0.75% of the sample. The sequencing sample was made of whole blood. All receptors come from an adult who was a healthcare worker with PCR-confirmed SARS-CoV-2 infection or an uninfected control (not recorded which).

This clonotype was counted many times. The V call is TRBV2, the J call TRBJ1-6; D may be TRBD1 (5 bases). The V gene's germline CDR1 is SNHLY and CDR2 FYNNEI. The CDR3 consists of 15 residues. V was trimmed by 5 bases and J by 2 bases, leaving 10 bases between them. Written as DNA, the CDR3 is TGTGCCAGCAGTCTGGACACCCCCTATAATTCACCCCTCCACTTT. Protein product: CASSLDTPYNSPLHF.

This clonotype showed up many times. J is TRBJ1-3 and V is TRBV7-2; 7 nucleotides agree with TRBD1. The V segment lost 5 bases and the J segment 9 bases; nucleotides outside the gene matches: 13. The germline CDR1 and CDR2 sequences are SGHTA and FQGNSA. The CDR3 runs to 15 residues. CDR3 sequence reads: CASSEEQGTWSTIYF. The CDR3 nucleotides read TGTGCCAGCAGCGAAGAACAGGGGACCTGGAGCACCATATATTTT.

This clonotype has a count of ten or more. This sequence joins TRBV7-9 and TRBJ2-3, with D uncertain. V lost 5 bases, J lost 7 bases, and 10 bases lay in between. This CDR3 has 12 residues. Per the germline V gene, CDR1 is SEHNR and CDR2 is FQNEAQ (reference sequence). The DNA of the CDR3 is TGTGCCAGCAGCCAACTCTCGAATACGCAGTATTTT. It specifies CASSQLSNTQYF.

This clonotype was observed many times. The gene calls are TRBV11-2 and TRBJ1-1; D is uncertain. The length of the CDR3 is 14 residues. CDR1 is SGHAT and CDR2 is FQNNGV in the germline V gene. With 4 bases removed from V and 1 base from J, the gap between germline ends came to 10 bases. The CDR3 here is CASSWTPGNTEAFF. The DNA for the CDR3 is TGTGCCAGCAGCTGGACCCCCGGGAACACTGAAGCTTTCTTT.

This clonotype showed up many times. This sequence joins TRBV6-2 or TRBV6-3 and TRBJ2-1, with D possibly called TRBD1 or TRBD2 (5 bases each). There are 12 residues in the CDR3. Germline-derived CDR1 and CDR2 are MNHEY and SVGEGT. V was pared by 7 bases and J by 10 bases, with 14 bases between. The CDR3 is CASTNVGREQFF. CDR3 DNA sequence: TGTGCCAGCACCAATGTGGGACGCGAGCAGTTCTTC.

The sample holds many counts of this clonotype. This sequence joins TRBV28 and TRBJ2-4; 10 bases map to TRBD1. J gave up 8 bases and V 8 bases, and 12 bases lay outside the gene matches. The CDR3 runs to 15 residues. Germline V lookup: CDR1 MDHEN, CDR2 SYDVKM. CDR3 region: CASGFGTGESDIQYF. The CDR3 DNA reads as TGTGCCAGCGGATTCGGGACAGGGGAGTCGGACATTCAGTACTTC. Supplemented by reference TRBV28 and TRBJ2-4, the full variable domain reads DVKVTQSSRYLVKRTGEKVFLECVQDMDHENMFWYRQDPGLGLRLIYFSYDVKMKEKGDIPEGYSVSREKKERFSLILESASTNQTSMYLCASGFGTGESDIQYFGAGTRLSVL.

This clonotype has ten or more counts. The rearrangement uses TRBV20-1 and TRBJ1-1, with 8 positions matching TRBD1. J lost 1 base, V lost 1 base, and 2 bases had no gene match. The CDR3 has 14 residues. Germline V gene data show CDR1 as DFQATT and CDR2 as SNEGSKA (reference sequence). Here the CDR3 reads CSARAGGANTEAFF. CDR3 in DNA: TGCAGTGCTAGAGCAGGGGGCGCGAACACTGAAGCTTTCTTT.

This clonotype was detected many times. The chain uses TRBV24-1 and TRBJ1-4; no firm D call. V lost 1 base and J lost 10, with 9 bases in between. This CDR3 comprises 13 residues. Germline assignment: CDR1 KGHDR and CDR2 SFDVKD. The CDR3 DNA reads as TGTGCCACCAGTGATTTAAAAACCGGAAAACTGTTTTTT. Translating gives CATSDLKTGKLFF.

This clonotype was found many times. The chain uses TRBV6-6 and TRBJ1-5; D is unclear. V was clipped by 7 bases and J by 1 base, with 8 bases between them. The V gene's germline CDR1 is MNHNY and CDR2 SVGAGI (reference sequence). CDR3 length equals 13 residues. The CDR3 is CASTPRSNQPQHF. The CDR3 DNA reads as TGTGCCAGCACCCCTAGGAGCAATCAGCCCCAGCATTTT.

This clonotype was recorded many times. This chain links TRBV5-1 with TRBJ2-3; 11 positions match TRBD1. Germline values: CDR1 SGHRS, CDR2 YFSETQ. Trimming removed 9 bases from V and 0 bases from J; junction bases left unmatched: 6. The CDR3 length is 15 residues. Here the CDR3 reads CATGTGGLSTDTQYF. The CDR3 nucleotides read TGCGCCACCGGGACAGGGGGACTAAGCACAGATACGCAGTATTTT.

This clonotype showed up many times. The chain couples TRBV5-6 to TRBJ2-5; 10 bases are a match to TRBD1. Losses at the gene ends were 4 bases for V and 3 bases for J; bases not matched to a gene: 6. Germline CDR1 is SGHDT and CDR2 is YYEEEE. CDR3 size: 15 residues. CDR3 residues: CASSGRGQGKETQYF. The CDR3 DNA sequence: TGTGCCAGCAGCGGGAGGGGACAGGGGAAAGAGACCCAGTACTTC.

This clonotype was counted ten times or more. The chain combines TRBV5-5 with TRBJ2-7, with 7 bases matching TRBD1. The CDR3 is 15 residues long. Germline V gives CDR1 SGHKS, CDR2 YYEKEE (reference sequence). The V gene end was trimmed by 4 bases and the J gene end by 0 bases; junction bases not matched to a gene: 7. The CDR3 region is CASSVGTAYSYEQYV. The CDR3 DNA follows: TGTGCCAGCAGCGTCGGGACAGCTTACTCCTACGAGCAGTACGTC.

In this sample, this clonotype turned up many times. The V and J genes are TRBV3-1 and TRBJ2-3; D remains unclear. The CDR3 is 14 amino acids. Per the germline V gene, CDR1 is LGHDT and CDR2 is YNNKEL (reference sequence). Trimming shortened V by 4 bases and J by 2 bases, and 10 bases separated the two germline ends. The CDR3 DNA sequence: TGTGCCAGCAGCCGACACGCTAACACAGATACGCAGTATTTT. This sequence encodes CASSRHANTDTQYF.

In its sample, this clonotype is medium-sized. V gene TRBV24-1 combines with J gene TRBJ2-5, with a tentative D call TRBD1 (5 bases). V dropped 1 base and J dropped 4 bases, with 15 bases sitting between them. In germline, CDR1 is KGHDR, CDR2 SFDVKD. The CDR3 totals 16 residues. CDR3 DNA: TGTGCCACCAGTGATTTTTCCAGGAGTGGGGCAGAGACCCAGTACTTC. It specifies CATSDFSRSGAETQYF.

As for this clonotype: Possible read error: a much larger clone is one base away. The chain uses TRBV10-3 and TRBJ2-4, with D unclear. Looked up from germline, CDR1 is ENHRY and CDR2 is SYGVKD. The length of the CDR3 is 14 residues. The CDR3 nucleotides are TGTGTCATCAGTGCTGACAAAGCCAAAAACATTCAGTACTTC. Protein: CVISADKAKNIQYF.

This clonotype was found many times. The genes are TRBV2 and TRBJ2-7, with D possibly matching TRBD2 (5 bases). Trimming stripped 1 base from V and 7 bases from J, with 11 bases between. The CDR3 has 13 residues. Germline V gene sequence: CDR1 SNHLY, CDR2 FYNNEI. CDR3 nucleotide sequence: TGTGCCAGCAGTGAAGAGGCGAGCGGTGAGCAGTACGTC. As protein: CASSEEASGEQYV.

The table lists this clonotype with many counts. This rearrangement joins TRBV7-3 to TRBJ2-1, with 9 bases that match TRBD1. Losses at the gene ends were 3 bases for V and 5 bases for J; bases not matched to a gene: 5. Germline-derived CDR1 and CDR2 are SGHTA and FQGTGA. The length of the CDR3 is 15 residues. The CDR3 bases are TGTGCCAGCAGCTTTGGACAGGGGAGCGACAATGAGCAGTTCTTC. It is translated as CASSFGQGSDNEQFF.

This clonotype appeared many times. V gene TRBV19 combines with J gene TRBJ1-5; 7 bases match TRBD1. The CDR3 contains 15 residues. The germline gives CDR1 LNHDA, CDR2 SQIVND (reference sequence). The junction had 7 bases not matched to a gene; V was cut back by 5 bases and J by 3 bases. CDR3 coding DNA: TGTGCCAGTAGTCGGGACAGAGGGGTCAATCAGCCCCAGCATTTT. This encodes CASSRDRGVNQPQHF.

In its sample, this clonotype was seen many times. The J gene is TRBJ1-4, the V gene TRBV7-9; no clear D gene. From germline, CDR1 is SEHNR and CDR2 FQNEAQ (reference sequence). Between the trimmed V and J ends, which lost 2 bases and 3 bases, there was a span of 7 bases. The length of the CDR3 is 14 residues. DNA for the CDR3: TGTGCCAGCAGCTTAACTGTGGCTAATGAAAAACTGTTTTTT. Encoded protein: CASSLTVANEKLFF.

This clonotype has ten or more counts. The chain has TRBV7-3 and TRBJ2-5; perhaps TRBD2 as D (6 bases). Germline values: CDR1 SGHTA, CDR2 FQGTGA. Trimming left V 1 base short and J 3 bases short, with 9 bases between. This CDR3 spans 14 amino acids. CDR3: CASSLSPGEETQYF. CDR3 DNA sequence: TGTGCCAGCAGCTTAAGTCCGGGAGAAGAGACCCAGTACTTC.

There are many counts of this clonotype. V and J are TRBV29-1 and TRBJ2-1, with a tentative D call TRBD2 (6 bases). V lost 4 bases and J lost 10, with 8 bases in between. The CDR3 contains 10 residues. Germline V gives CDR1 SQVTM, CDR2 ANQGSEA. The CDR3 here is CSVADYEQFF. The DNA of the CDR3 is TGCAGCGTTGCGGACTACGAGCAGTTCTTC.

This clonotype showed up many times. The rearrangement joins TRBV7-6 to TRBJ1-6; 7 bases map to TRBD1. The germline gives CDR1 SGHVS, CDR2 FNYEAQ. Trimming removed 4 bases from V and 7 bases from J; junction bases left unmatched: 7. The CDR3 loop spans 15 amino acids. CDR3: CASSSQGNGNSPLHF. The CDR3 region has the DNA TGTGCCAGCAGCTCACAGGGGAATGGGAATTCACCCCTCCACTTT.

This clonotype occurred many times. This sequence joins TRBV15 and TRBJ2-7; D is ambiguous. The CDR3 loop spans 13 amino acids. Germline V CDR1 and CDR2: LNHNV, YYDKDF (reference sequence). The CDR3 coding sequence is TGTGCCACCAGCAGAGGACTCGAGTTAGATCCCCACGTC. This translates into CATSRGLELDPHV.